This entry lists 30 T cell receptor beta chains sequenced from one sample in a study of T cell repertoires in cytomegalovirus infection. Antigen specificity for these receptors is unknown. TCRdb analysed the reads with MiXCR anew, one entry per CDR3 protein. Counted here are roughly 700,000 distinct CDR3 sequences, 33% occurring once; the ten biggest clones make up about 20%. Specimen: cultured PBMCs, collected from culture after CMV antigen stimulation. These receptors were obtained from a human donor in good health (CMV status not recorded). Some clones in this sample may be carry-over from other donors' samples.

This clonotype was seen more than once but under ten times. The rearrangement joins TRBV11-2 to TRBJ2-4; the D gene is possibly TRBD2 (5 bases). The CDR3 runs to 15 residues. Looked up from germline, CDR1 is SGHAT and CDR2 is FQNNGV. V dropped 1 base and J dropped 0 bases, with 7 bases sitting between them. In nucleotides, the CDR3 is TGTGCCAGCAGCTTAGTGGGAGTAGCCAAAAACATTCAGTACTTC. The encoded protein is CASSLVGVAKNIQYF. Full variable domain (rest looked up from reference TRBV11-2 and TRBJ2-4): EAGVAQSPRYKIIEKRQSVAFWCNPISGHATLYWYQQILGQGPKLLIQFQNNGVVDDSQLPKDRFSAERLKGVDSTLKIQPAKLEDSAVYLCASSLVGVAKNIQYFGAGTRLSVL.

A word on this clonotype: A much larger clone is a single base away; this may be a read error. The CDR3 loop reads CASGPGLVGTDTQYF. The DNA for the CDR3 is TGTGCCAGCGGCCCGGGACTAGTTGGCACAGATACGCAGTATTTT. The V call is TRBV7-2, the J call TRBJ2-3; TRBD2 matches at 8 bases. Per germline, CDR1 SGHTA and CDR2 FQGNSA. V shed 8 bases, J shed 1 base, and the junction held 8 bases outside the gene matches. CDR3 length: 15 amino acids.

The gene calls are TRBV5-4 and TRBJ1-1; the D gene is possibly TRBD1 (5 bases). Trimming took off 5 bases at V and 0 bases at J, with 17 bases between the two ends. The CDR3 covers 16 residues. Germline-derived CDR1 and CDR2 are SGHNT and YYREEE (reference sequence). The CDR3 DNA sequence: TGTGCCAGCAGGGTGGGTGGATCAGGGCTGAACACTGAAGCTTTCTTT. Protein sequence: CASRVGGSGLNTEAFF.

The V call is TRBV4-1, the J call TRBJ1-5; the match to TRBD1 covers 8 bases. V lost 1 base to trimming and J lost 2 bases; unmatched junction nucleotides: 4. Germline V CDR1 and CDR2: MGHRA, YSYEKL. This CDR3 is built from 16 residues. CDR3 in amino acids: CASSQGQGLGNQPQHF. DNA of the CDR3: TGCGCCAGCAGCCAAGGACAGGGGCTGGGCAATCAGCCCCAGCATTTT.

A single count supports this clonotype. The V call is TRBV18, the J call TRBJ2-5, with TRBD2 matching 8 bases. Germline V CDR1 and CDR2: KGHSH, LQKENI. The junction had 5 bases not matched to a gene; V was cut back by 2 bases and J by 0 bases. CDR3 length: 16 amino acids. CDR3 loop: CASSPLAGSNQETQYF. CDR3 coding DNA: TGTGCCAGCTCACCATTAGCGGGAAGCAACCAAGAGACCCAGTACTTC. The full variable domain, rest sourced from reference TRBV18 and TRBJ2-5, is NAGVMQNPRHLVRRRGQEARLRCSPMKGHSHVYWYRQLPEEGLKFMVYLQKENIIDESGMPKERFSAEFPKEGPSILRIQQVVRGDSAAYFCASSPLAGSNQETQYFGPGTRLLVL.

In its sample, this clonotype was seen a few times. The J gene is TRBJ2-7, the V gene TRBV20-1; D possibly corresponds to TRBD2 (5 bases). The V gene's germline CDR1 is DFQATT and CDR2 SNEGSKA (reference sequence). This CDR3 spans 12 amino acids. Trimming left V 4 bases short and J 3 bases short, with 10 bases between. DNA of the CDR3: TGCAGTGCTAAAGGACTTGTCTACGAGCAGTACTTC. Its translation is CSAKGLVYEQYF.

At least ten counts were recorded for this clonotype. The genes are TRBV7-2 and TRBJ2-3; D is ambiguous. V was pared by 7 bases and J by 5 bases, with 7 bases between. The CDR3 runs 11 residues. From germline, CDR1 is SGHTA and CDR2 FQGNSA. The CDR3 bases are TGTGCCAGCACGGCCGGAGATACGCAGTATTTT. Residues: CASTAGDTQYF.

This clonotype has just one count. The V call is TRBV19, the J call TRBJ2-1; 8 bases map to TRBD2. This CDR3 has 17 residues. Per germline, CDR1 LNHDA and CDR2 SQIVND (reference sequence). With 5 bases clipped from V and 7 bases from J, the junction kept 16 bases outside the gene matches. CDR3 region: CASSPNALAGGWNEQFF. The CDR3 nucleotides read TGTGCCAGTAGTCCCAACGCTCTGGCGGGAGGTTGGAATGAGCAGTTCTTC.

V gene TRBV2 combines with J gene TRBJ2-1; possible D gene TRBD1, 6 bases. From germline, CDR1 is SNHLY and CDR2 FYNNEI. Trimming pared 6 bases from V and 3 bases from J, leaving 9 bases between. The CDR3 runs to 13 residues. This chain's CDR3 is CASRGQHYNEQFF. CDR3 in DNA: TGTGCCAGCAGGGGACAACACTACAATGAGCAGTTCTTC.

V usage is TRBV6-1 and J usage is TRBJ1-6; D gene uncertain. V lost 4 bases, J lost 8 bases, and 12 bases lay in between. The CDR3 spans 14 residues. Looked up from germline, CDR1 is MNHNS and CDR2 is SASEGT. The CDR3, as DNA: TGTGCCAGCAGTGCTCGTACAAGATATTCACCCCTCCACTTT. It specifies CASSARTRYSPLHF.

The chain combines TRBV6-5 with TRBJ1-6; possible D gene TRBD1, 6 bases. The length of the CDR3 is 16 residues. Germline V gene lookup returns CDR1 MNHEY and CDR2 SVGAGI. Trimming pared 5 bases from V and 7 bases from J, leaving 18 bases between. CDR3 coding DNA: TGTGCCAGCAGTCCGATCACGGGACACCAGAATTCACCCCTCCACTTT. This gives the protein CASSPITGHQNSPLHF.

There are a few counts of this clonotype. V is TRBV11-2 and J is TRBJ1-6, with 10 bases identical to TRBD1. Germline-derived CDR1 and CDR2 are SGHAT and FQNNGV. The CDR3 length is 17 residues. Trimming cost V 0 bases and J 10 bases; bases outside gene matches: 9. This CDR3 is CASSLEGQGYSHSPLHF. Written as DNA, the CDR3 is TGTGCCAGCAGCTTAGAGGGACAGGGGTATTCTCACTCACCCCTCCACTTT.

Many counts were recorded for this clonotype. This chain joins TRBV12-3 or TRBV12-4 and TRBJ2-4; D is tentatively TRBD1 or TRBD2 (5 bases each). With 2 bases removed from V and 6 bases from J, the gap between germline ends came to 17 bases. This CDR3 has 16 residues. The CDR3 here is CASSLSLDPGRNIQYF. CDR3 nucleotide sequence: TGTGCCAGCAGTTTATCGCTAGACCCAGGGAGAAACATTCAGTACTTC.

Ten or more counts support this clonotype. In nucleotides, the CDR3 is TGTGCCAGCAGCTTGTGGCTGGATACGCAGTATTTT. It encodes CASSLWLDTQYF. This chain joins TRBV7-2 and TRBJ2-3; D uncertain. V lost 3 bases and J lost 6, with 7 bases in between. The CDR3 loop spans 12 amino acids. Looked up from germline, CDR1 is SGHTA and CDR2 is FQGNSA.

CDR3 in amino acids: CATSIGLAGYTF. The CDR3 DNA reads as TGTGCCACCAGCATTGGGTTGGCTGGCTACACCTTC. V is TRBV15 and J is TRBJ1-2; D gene unclear. The V gene's germline CDR1 is LNHNV and CDR2 YYDKDF (reference sequence). V was shortened by 4 bases and J by 7 bases, with 10 bases between the two germline ends. The CDR3 is 12 residues long. The full variable domain, completed using reference TRBV15 and TRBJ1-2, is DAMVIQNPRYQVTQFGKPVTLSCSQTLNHNVMYWYQQKSSQAPKLLFHYYDKDFNNEADTPDNFQSRRPNTSFCFLDIRSPGLGDTAMYLCATSIGLAGYTFGSGTRLTVV.

The J gene is TRBJ2-5, the V gene TRBV7-2, with D perhaps matching TRBD2 (6 bases). V was trimmed by 6 bases and J by 8 bases, leaving 19 bases between them. CDR1 is SGHTA, CDR2 FQGNSA, per germline. The CDR3 extends over 14 amino acids. The CDR3 sequence is CASRAGKPRDTQYF. The CDR3 DNA follows: TGTGCCAGCAGAGCGGGCAAGCCAAGAGATACCCAGTACTTC.

This chain joins TRBV12-5 and TRBJ1-6, with 8 bases fitting TRBD1. V trimming: 1 base; J trimming: 7 bases; junction bases outside the gene matches: 3. The germline gives CDR1 LGHNT, CDR2 FRNRAP. CDR3 length equals 15 residues. CDR3 nucleotide sequence: TGTGCTAGTGGTTTGGGGGACAGGTTCAATTCACCCCTCCACTTT. Translation gives CASGLGDRFNSPLHF.

In its sample, this clonotype was seen many times. The chain employs TRBV7-2 and TRBJ1-2, with D hard to call. Trimming shortened V by 4 bases and J by 4 bases, and 22 bases separated the two germline ends. The CDR3 covers 17 residues. Germline values: CDR1 SGHTA, CDR2 FQGNSA. This CDR3 reads CASSSRAGPRTSYGYTF. The CDR3 DNA reads TGTGCCAGCAGCTCCCGAGCAGGTCCGCGGACGTCCTATGGCTACACCTTC.

This clonotype was detected many times. J is TRBJ2-1 and V is TRBV7-2, with 9 bases lining up with TRBD2. There are 15 residues in the CDR3. J lost 4 bases, V lost 3 bases, and 4 bases had no gene match. In germline, CDR1 is SGHTA, CDR2 FQGNSA. CDR3 residues: CASSFRRGGYNEQFF. The DNA of the CDR3 is TGTGCCAGCAGCTTCAGGCGGGGGGGTTACAATGAGCAGTTCTTC.

CDR3 bases: TGTGCCAGCAGTTACGGCGCGGGGGGGATAGATACGCAGTATTTT. Amino acid sequence: CASSYGAGGIDTQYF. This chain links TRBV6-2 or TRBV6-3 with TRBJ2-3, with TRBD2 identical over 9 bases. There are 15 residues in the CDR3. Germline CDR1 and CDR2: MNHEY and SVGEGT. With V trimmed by 2 bases and J by 5 bases, 5 bases remained unmatched.

The genes are TRBV6-6 and TRBJ2-3, with 8 positions matching TRBD2. V lost 2 bases and J lost 6; bases outside the gene matches: 7. Germline assignment: CDR1 MNHNY and CDR2 SVGAGI (reference sequence). This CDR3 contains 15 residues. The CDR3 DNA follows: TGTGCCAGCAGTTACCTTTCGGGGGGGCGCGATACGCAGTATTTT. It yields the protein CASSYLSGGRDTQYF.

Only a few counts were recorded for this clonotype. This chain uses TRBV12-5 with TRBJ1-1, with D uncertain. The V gene lost 5 bases and the J gene lost 3 bases, with 10 bases spanning the gap. This CDR3 has 13 residues. The germline gives CDR1 LGHNT, CDR2 FRNRAP. The CDR3: CASGPKRDTEAFF. The CDR3 DNA is TGTGCTAGTGGTCCCAAAAGGGACACTGAAGCTTTCTTT.

J is TRBJ2-1 and V is TRBV6-5; 15 bases are a match to TRBD2. Unmatched junction bases numbered 10, after V lost 8 bases and J lost 8 bases. Germline V gene lookup returns CDR1 MNHEY and CDR2 SVGAGI. The CDR3 is 16 amino acids. The CDR3 region is CASHAAGLAGGDEQFF. In DNA form, the CDR3 reads TGTGCCAGCCATGCCGCGGGACTAGCGGGGGGCGATGAGCAGTTCTTC.

This clonotype has just a few counts. This chain links TRBV7-2 with TRBJ2-5; 8 bases are a match to TRBD2. This CDR3 contains 16 residues. The trim removed 3 bases at V and 5 bases at J, leaving 11 bases unmatched. Per germline, CDR1 SGHTA and CDR2 FQGNSA. The CDR3, as DNA: TGTGCCAGCAGCTTTTTGCCAGCGGGAGTCGGGGAGACCCAGTACTTC. Residues: CASSFLPAGVGETQYF.

The table lists this clonotype with a few counts. The V and J genes are TRBV7-8 and TRBJ2-1; TRBD2 matches at 11 bases. This CDR3 spans 14 amino acids. Per the germline V gene, CDR1 is SGHVS and CDR2 is FQNEAQ. V was clipped by 7 bases and J by 7 bases; unmatched bases: 6. The CDR3 DNA reads as TGTGCCAGCAAACTAGCGGGGGCCAAAAATGAGCAGTTCTTC. Translating gives CASKLAGAKNEQFF.

This clonotype was recorded a few times. The chain has TRBV6-1 and TRBJ1-3; possible D gene TRBD1, 6 bases. CDR3 length equals 16 residues. V gave up 8 bases and J gave up 2 bases, with 19 bases separating them. Germline V gene lookup returns CDR1 MNHNS and CDR2 SASEGT. CDR3 in DNA: TGTGCCAGCGCTACAAGGCGGCCAGGGGCTGGAAACACCATATATTTT. This translates into CASATRRPGAGNTIYF.

This clonotype showed up just once. The chain combines TRBV4-3 with TRBJ1-1; D call uncertain. V was pared by 1 base and J by 3 bases, with 15 bases between. Germline loops: CDR1 LGHNA, CDR2 YSLEER. The CDR3 contains 16 residues. The CDR3 DNA follows: TGCGCCAGCAGCCAAGTTAATGGCAGGTCGGACACTGAAGCTTTCTTT. Translation gives CASSQVNGRSDTEAFF.

In its sample, this clonotype was seen many times. The rearrangement links TRBV7-8 to TRBJ1-3, with D tentatively TRBD1 (5 bases). V was shortened by 1 base and J by 0 bases, with 16 bases between the two germline ends. Germline CDR1 is SGHVS and CDR2 is FQNEAQ. CDR3 length: 18 amino acids. CDR3 residues: CASSLGGTSLLSGNTIYF. DNA for the CDR3: TGTGCCAGCAGCTTAGGGGGGACGAGCCTTCTCTCTGGAAACACCATATATTTT.

As regards this clonotype: A read error is possible here, since a much larger clone lies one base away. The conserved final phenylalanine or tryptophan is absent from the CDR3, which likely points to a read error. This chain links TRBV7-2 with TRBJ2-5, with 8 nucleotides matching TRBD2. V lost 5 bases to trimming and J lost 5 bases; unmatched junction nucleotides: 7. In germline, CDR1 is SGHTA, CDR2 FQGNSA. The CDR3 consists of 14 residues. The CDR3 region has the DNA TGTGCCAGCAGCCGGGGAGCGGGGGTGGAGACCCAGTACTCC. Its protein is CASSRGAGVETQYS.

The chain carries TRBV6-6 and TRBJ2-5, with 13 bases that match TRBD2. This CDR3 spans 21 amino acids. From germline, CDR1 is MNHNY and CDR2 SVGAGI (reference sequence). Trimming cost V 2 bases and J 3 bases; bases outside gene matches: 18. CDR3: CASSYMTSGGRIPGAKETQYF. In DNA, the CDR3 is TGTGCCAGCAGTTACATGACTAGCGGGGGGCGGATCCCAGGAGCAAAAGAGACCCAGTACTTC.